This T cell receptor beta chain was found in a study of human T cells and chemical hapten exposure. As for the study in general: Throughout a study of 20 to 25 weeks, patients underwent weekly scalp administration of diphenylcyclopropenone doses. DPC at 0.01% went onto the upper back in patch tests, read at 6 days. Variation in per-sample TCR yields came mainly from small pooled library volume differences.

This clonotype has only a few counts. The CDR3 runs to 15 residues. V shed 1 base and J shed 0 bases, with 9 bases lying between them. Germline V gene data show CDR1 as KGHSH and CDR2 as LQKENI. TCRdb reanalysed the RACE reads using MiXCR and keeps one entry per CDR3 protein. The sample holds 70,000 to 100,000 distinct CDR3 sequences, roughly 7.1% seen once. The sample's time point: patch test 1, 2 weeks after DPC sensitization. Treatment defined: therapeutic diphenylcyclopropenone sensitization with weekly scalp DPC. The TCR comes from a woman aged 25-40 years with alopecia areata. Some clones in this sample may be carry-over from other donors' samples. This specimen consisted of whole blood, obtained in connection with sensitization to the hapten diphenylcyclopropenone (DPC). The chain links TRBV18 to TRBJ1-1; D not resolved. The CDR3 spells CASSPLSDMNTEAFF. The CDR3 DNA is TGTGCCAGCTCACCACTTTCTGATATGAACACTGAAGCTTTCTTT.